A selection of T cell receptor beta chains follows, all from one sample in a study of blood T cell repertoires in COVID-19. Assay: immunoSEQ multiplex PCR; the TCRdb copy retains only in-frame clones and omits some. Of 270,000 or so clones in the sample, around 81% are singletons; the top ten hold under 3%. Material for sequencing was peripheral blood. The receptors stem from a woman aged 55-75 years with active or convalescent COVID-19. CDR3s include the opening cysteine and the closing phenylalanine or tryptophan. The D gene is left open where the match is weak. Clone size is shown for a subset of rows, as once, few, many or a class of expanded clone.

v_call	d_call	j_call	clone_size	cdr3_aa	cdr3_nt
TRBV7-8	NA	TRBJ1-1	NA	CASSPDSPPDTEAFF	TGTGCCAGCAGCCCCGACAGTCCCCCGGACACTGAAGCTTTCTTT
TRBV7-9	NA	TRBJ1-1	NA	CASSPLSGTEAFF	TGTGCCAGCAGCCCCCTCTCGGGGACTGAAGCTTTCTTT
TRBV7-7	TRBD2	TRBJ2-5	NA	CASSLALAGGLGTQYF	TGTGCCAGCAGCTTAGCGCTAGCGGGGGGGCTTGGGACCCAGTACTTC
TRBV9	TRBD1	TRBJ2-6	NA	CASGTGTVLTF	TGTGCCAGCGGGACAGGGACCGTCCTGACTTTC
TRBV4-3	TRBD2	TRBJ2-5	NA	CASSQDRLANPQYF	TGCGCCAGCAGCCAAGATAGACTAGCCAATCCCCAGTACTTC
TRBV24-1	TRBD1	TRBJ2-1	NA	CATSETGTGVEQFF	TGTGCCACCAGTGAAACCGGGACAGGGGTTGAGCAGTTCTTC
TRBV19	TRBD1	TRBJ1-5	few	CASRTDRAGGQPQHF	TGTGCCAGTAGAACCGACAGGGCGGGAGGTCAGCCCCAGCATTTT
TRBV10-3	NA	TRBJ1-6	NA	CAIRWGESYNSPLHF	TGTGCCATCAGGTGGGGGGAATCCTATAATTCACCCCTCCACTTT
TRBV11-1	NA	TRBJ2-7	NA	CASSLTRGSPYEQYF	TGTGCCAGCAGCTTAACCAGAGGCTCTCCCTACGAGCAGTACTTC
TRBV12-3/TRBV12-4	NA	TRBJ2-7	NA	CASSLQALVEQYF	TGTGCCAGCAGTTTACAAGCCCTGGTCGAGCAGTACTTC
TRBV20-1	TRBD2	TRBJ2-5	once	CSASQRGGRETQYF	TGCAGTGCTAGTCAGCGGGGGGGCCGGGAGACCCAGTACTTC
TRBV7-2	NA	TRBJ1-1	NA	CASSLVGRLNTEAFF	TGTGCCAGCAGCTTAGTGGGCAGACTGAACACTGAAGCTTTCTTT
TRBV5-1	NA	TRBJ2-6	NA	CASSSDRLSGANVLTF	TGCGCCAGCAGCTCCGACAGGCTCTCTGGGGCCAACGTCCTGACTTTC
TRBV4-1	TRBD2	TRBJ2-3	once	CASSQGGSGGSTDTQYF	TGCGCCAGCAGCCAAGGGGGTAGCGGGGGGTCGACAGATACGCAGTATTTT
TRBV5-6	TRBD1	TRBJ2-5	few	CASSSGTGGGETQYF	TGTGCCAGCAGCTCCGGGACAGGGGGTGGGGAGACCCAGTACTTC
TRBV4-1	TRBD1	TRBJ2-7	NA	CASSPSGGRDEQYF	TGCGCCAGCAGCCCTTCAGGGGGTCGGGACGAGCAGTACTTC
TRBV30	TRBD2	TRBJ2-1	NA	CAWSTTSGGVPEQFF	TGTGCCTGGAGTACGACTAGCGGGGGGGTTCCTGAGCAGTTCTTC
TRBV5-4	TRBD1	TRBJ2-2	NA	CASSSGQGTGELFF	TGTGCCAGCAGCTCTGGACAGGGGACCGGGGAGCTGTTTTTT
TRBV6-6	TRBD1	TRBJ2-3	NA	CASSIQGAYGDTQYF	TGTGCCAGCAGTATACAGGGGGCGTATGGAGATACGCAGTATTTT
TRBV10-3	NA	TRBJ2-7	NA	CAISEPEVGSGGSYEQYF	TGTGCCATCAGTGAGCCAGAAGTTGGGTCTGGAGGGTCCTACGAGCAGTACTTC
TRBV6-2/TRBV6-3	TRBD2	TRBJ2-3	NA	CASSRRTSVASDTQYF	TGTGCCAGCAGTCGCAGGACTAGCGTGGCGTCAGATACGCAGTATTTT
TRBV5-4	TRBD2	TRBJ2-3	NA	CASSLGAGSTDTQYF	TGTGCCAGCAGCTTGGGAGCGGGGAGCACAGATACGCAGTATTTT
TRBV7-2	TRBD1	TRBJ1-1	NA	CASSLGPGQGDTEAFF	TGTGCCAGCAGCTTAGGCCCGGGACAGGGAGACACTGAAGCTTTCTTT
TRBV3-1/TRBV3-2	NA	TRBJ1-2	NA	CASSQDGGLYGYTF	TGTGCCAGCAGCCAAGATGGGGGCCTCTATGGCTACACCTTC
TRBV5-4	TRBD2	TRBJ2-7	NA	CASSSGTSEGYEQYF	TGTGCCAGCAGCTCGGGGACTAGCGAGGGTTACGAGCAGTACTTC
TRBV4-2	NA	TRBJ2-7	few	CASSQGYSDEQYF	TGTGCCAGCAGCCAAGGGTACAGTGACGAGCAGTACTTC
TRBV30	NA	TRBJ1-3	once	CAWNKRESVLYF	TGTGCCTGGAATAAACGGGAGTCGGTCCTATATTTT
TRBV2	NA	TRBJ1-1	few	CASSERGGEAFF	TGTGCCAGCAGTGAACGCGGGGGGGAAGCTTTCTTT
TRBV7-2	TRBD2	TRBJ2-3	few	CASSPWTSRTDTQYF	TGTGCCAGCAGCCCCTGGACTAGCCGTACAGATACGCAGTATTTT
TRBV5-1	TRBD1	TRBJ1-1	NA	CASSLAGQGGNTEAFF	TGCGCCAGCAGCTTGGCGGGACAGGGGGGGAACACTGAAGCTTTCTTT
TRBV5-1	NA	TRBJ1-2	NA	CASTLGQAFDGYTF	TGCGCCAGCACCCTGGGACAAGCATTCGATGGCTACACCTTC
TRBV9	TRBD1	TRBJ2-7	NA	CASSVGQGLYEQYF	TGTGCCAGCAGCGTCGGACAGGGTTTGTACGAGCAGTACTTC
TRBV10-3	TRBD1	TRBJ1-1	few	CAIKLDRDDTEAFF	TGTGCCATCAAATTAGACAGGGATGACACTGAAGCTTTCTTT
TRBV28	NA	TRBJ1-3	NA	CASRIQGGGNTIYF	TGTGCCAGCAGGATCCAGGGTGGGGGAAACACCATATATTTT
TRBV18	NA	TRBJ1-5	NA	CASSREGSQPQHF	TGTGCCAGCTCACGGGAGGGGTCTCAGCCCCAGCATTTT
TRBV7-9	NA	TRBJ2-1	NA	CASRGPRPNEQFF	TGTGCCAGCAGGGGCCCACGGCCCAATGAGCAGTTCTTC
TRBV3-1/TRBV3-2	TRBD1	TRBJ1-6	NA	CASSQQGANSPLHF	TGTGCCAGCAGCCAACAGGGGGCGAATTCACCCCTCCACTTT
TRBV9	NA	TRBJ1-3	few	CASSVAGGPGNTIYF	TGTGCCAGCAGCGTAGCAGGCGGGCCGGGAAACACCATATATTTT
TRBV5-3	NA	TRBJ2-6	NA	CARSARQVGAGANVLTF	TGTGCCAGAAGCGCGCGACAGGTCGGGGCTGGGGCCAACGTCCTGACTTTC